This record covers a single T cell receptor (beta chain). This clonotype came up a few times. Its target antigen remains unknown. No per-base quality is available; no much larger clone lies one base away. Looking up the germline V gene yields CDR1 SGHTA and CDR2 FQGNSA. From its cysteine to its phenylalanine, the CDR3 spans 18 amino acids. Only the CDR3 DNA is retained, 54 bases long and in frame from the first base. V is shortened by 5 bases, J by 0 bases, and the region joining them spans 23 bases. Every donor was a healthy Caucasian. The source of the sample is a study of identical twins (TCRdb year 2016). Looking at the study overall: TCR alpha and beta repertoires from monozygotic twins, unrelated adults of various ages and cord blood were deep-sequenced to test whether fetal clonotypes persist. To rule out contamination, replicate twin experiments were performed at different times with different library preparation protocols. Broader findings and caveats from the paper: Compared with coincidental sharing between unrelated individuals, out-of-frame TCR alpha sequences shared between twins showed an excess of sequences with low generation probability. Out-of-frame TCR alpha sharing in monozygotic twins was systematically underestimated by recombination models, whereas sharing between unrelated individuals was in agreement with the recombination models. Fewer insertions were carried by abundant cord blood beta clonotypes, a similar but weaker trend appeared in young adult naive repertoires, and no such trend appeared in memory repertoires. Conclusions relied on cross-sectional statistical analysis, since the same donors could not be followed over many years. Zero-insertion analyses could be partly confounded by invariant T cells such as MAIT and iNKT, though diverse VJ usage argued against such confounding for most clonotypes. A weaker excess of twin sharing was found in beta out-of-frame sequences because the signal-to-noise ratio was lowered by fewer shared sequences.

The library was prepared using 5' RACE. The instrument given in TCRdb is Illumina HiSeq 2000. Template switching introduced a universal primer binding site; the final cDNA contained a unique molecular identifier, enabling accurate counting of TCR cDNA molecules. First-strand cDNA for TCR alpha and beta chains was synthesized from specific primers in the conserved constant-segment region. To control for contamination, each cDNA library was double barcoded with a SMART-Mk sample barcode plus Illumina barcodes. TruSeq adapter sequences and Illumina sample barcodes were added in two successive PCR steps. Sequencing of the TCR alpha and beta cDNA libraries was done on the Illumina HiSeq platform using custom primers. From the authors' description of their analysis: MiGEC was used to process raw reads and extract unique molecular identifiers, and MiXCR was used to find CDR3 positions. For each individual, recombination models were inferred using an EM algorithm with the repgenHMM and IGoR tools. Shared clonotypes were analyzed with the tcR package in R, and sharing was normalized by the product of cloneset sizes. To study raw recombination without the effects of thymic and clonal selection, out-of-frame nonproductive sequences were analyzed. TCRdb handled the public reads itself, with Q25 trimming in fastp and clone calling in MiXCR, and kept productive beta chains. When rows share a CDR3 protein, they turn into one entry using the most common DNA and genes. TCRdb, not the original authors, processed these V and J calls. This sample is represented by some 1,600,000 distinct CDR3 sequences; around 33% of them were singletons. The ten largest clones represent about 0.27% of the sample.

The TCR originated in a newborn girl in good health. In this chain, TRBV7-2 is recombined with TRBJ2-7; the D gene could be TRBD1 or TRBD2, each one agreeing over 7 bases. The sequenced material came from cord blood. In nucleotides, the sequence is TGTGCCAGCAGCCCCGCAGGGGGGGGTAGCGTCAGCTCCTACGAGCAGTACTTC. This translates into CASSPAGGGSVSSYEQYF.